This passage covers 16 T cell receptor beta chains from one sample sequenced in a study of T cell responses to AZD1222 COVID-19 vaccine. Profiled with immunoSEQ multiplex PCR; TCRdb holds only in-frame clones, not every one. The table records around 77,000 clones, 87% of them present only once. Sequences were derived from peripheral blood, sampled on day 0 of AZD1222 vaccination. The receptor set was obtained from an adult in good health.

The rearrangement uses TRBV18 and TRBJ1-1; no clear D. V lost 2 bases, J lost 8 bases, and 12 bases lay in between. The CDR3 runs 13 residues. Per the germline V gene, CDR1 is KGHSH and CDR2 is LQKENI. The CDR3 nucleotides are TGTGCCAGCTCACCAGGGAGCTCCGGGGAAGCTTTCTTT. Translation gives CASSPGSSGEAFF.

The chain has TRBV6-8 and TRBJ2-4; D remains unclear. CDR3 length equals 14 residues. CDR1 is MNHGY and CDR2 is SAAAGT in the germline V gene. V shed 7 bases and J shed 3 bases, with 13 bases lying between them. The CDR3 DNA is TGTGCCAGCACCCTGTTCCTAGGCAAAAACATTCAGTACTTC. It is translated as CASTLFLGKNIQYF.

This clone was counted a few times. The chain uses TRBV20-1 and TRBJ1-2; D is undetermined. CDR3 length: 14 amino acids. Germline-derived CDR1 and CDR2 are DFQATT and SNEGSKA (reference sequence). The V and J ends lost 3 bases and 0 bases respectively, with 11 bases between them. In nucleotides, the CDR3 is TGCAGTGCTAGTAGTACAGCGACTAACTATGGCTACACCTTC. Its protein is CSASSTATNYGYTF.

The V gene is TRBV11-3, the J gene TRBJ2-1; 11 bases match TRBD2. Trimming took 1 base from V and 5 from J; bases not matched to a gene: 4. Germline V gene sequence: CDR1 SGHNT, CDR2 YENEEA. The CDR3 consists of 16 residues. The CDR3 sequence is CASSLGPSGGNNEQFF. CDR3 in DNA: TGTGCCAGCAGCTTAGGGCCTAGCGGGGGGAACAATGAGCAGTTCTTC.

CDR3 sequence reads: CASSGRDSEDNEQFF. CDR3 in DNA: TGTGCCAGCAGCGGGCGGGACTCAGAGGATAATGAGCAGTTCTTC. The J gene is TRBJ2-1, the V gene TRBV7-8; possible D gene TRBD2, 6 bases. Trimming left V 5 bases short and J 7 bases short, with 18 bases between. The CDR3 is 15 amino acids. CDR1 and CDR2 from the germline V gene are SGHVS and FQNEAQ.

The chain couples TRBV7-2 to TRBJ2-7; TRBD2 matches at 7 bases. Germline CDR1 and CDR2: SGHTA and FQGNSA. V was clipped by 0 bases and J by 1 base; unmatched bases: 0. This CDR3 spans 14 amino acids. This chain's CDR3 is CASSLAGGSYEQYF. The CDR3 DNA follows: TGTGCCAGCAGCTTAGCGGGGGGGTCCTACGAGCAGTACTTC.

The chain is built from TRBV28 and TRBJ1-6, with D unresolved. This CDR3 comprises 14 residues. Trimming pared 7 bases from V and 0 bases from J, leaving 7 bases between. Germline values: CDR1 MDHEN, CDR2 SYDVKM. In DNA, the CDR3 is TGTGCCAGCACCCGAAGCTCCTATAATTCACCCCTCCACTTT. It yields the protein CASTRSSYNSPLHF.

This clone was counted once. The V call is TRBV28, the J call TRBJ1-1; D gene ambiguous. Trimming shortened V by 5 bases and J by 1 base, and 5 bases separated the two germline ends. In germline, CDR1 is MDHEN, CDR2 SYDVKM. There are 12 residues in the CDR3. CDR3 in amino acids: CASSRPNTEAFF. For the CDR3, the DNA is TGTGCCAGCAGTCGCCCGAACACTGAAGCTTTCTTT.

The CDR3 is CASSDRGAYNEQFF. The CDR3 DNA reads as TGCGCCAGCAGCGACAGGGGGGCTTACAATGAGCAGTTCTTC. This sequence joins TRBV10-1 and TRBJ2-1; 9 positions agree with TRBD1. Per the germline V gene, CDR1 is WNHNN and CDR2 is SYGVQD (reference sequence). V was clipped by 6 bases and J by 4 bases; unmatched bases: 4. The CDR3 contains 14 residues.

The J gene is TRBJ1-1, the V gene TRBV29-1, with no clear D. Trimming took 7 bases from V and 9 from J, leaving 18 bases between them. The germline V gene encodes CDR1 SQVTM and CDR2 ANQGSEA. The CDR3 covers 12 residues. The CDR3 protein is CSATEAEEKAFF. CDR3 DNA sequence: TGCAGCGCCACTGAGGCAGAAGAGAAAGCTTTCTTT.

This chain connects TRBV30 to TRBJ1-2, with 7 bases that match TRBD1. V gave up 0 bases and J gave up 7 bases; unmatched junction bases: 11. The CDR3 contains 15 residues. CDR1 is GTSNPN, CDR2 SVGIG, per germline (reference sequence). The CDR3 DNA sequence: TGTGCCTGGAGTGTAATTGACAGGGAATTTGCTGGCTACACCTTC. Its translation: CAWSVIDREFAGYTF.

CDR3 bases: TGCGCCAGCAGCTTGTCCGGGCCCACTGAAGCTTTCTTT. Its translation is CASSLSGPTEAFF. V gene TRBV5-1 combines with J gene TRBJ1-1, with D uncertain. Germline CDR1 reads SGHRS; CDR2 reads YFSETQ. V lost 1 base, J lost 4 bases, and 8 bases lay in between. The CDR3 contains 13 residues. The entire variable domain, with the rest obtained from reference TRBV5-1 and TRBJ1-1, is as follows: KAGVTQTPRYLIKTRGQQVTLSCSPISGHRSVSWYQQTPGQGLQFLFEYFSETQRNKGNFPGRFSGRQFSNSRSEMNVSTLELGDSALYLCASSLSGPTEAFFGQGTRLTVV.

V and J are TRBV19 and TRBJ2-3, with a weak D call TRBD1 (6 bases). This CDR3 has 15 amino acids. Germline V gene lookup returns CDR1 LNHDA and CDR2 SQIVND (reference sequence). V lost 4 bases and J lost 0, with 11 bases in between. The CDR3 coding sequence is TGTGCCAGTAGTAGACAGGTTACTAGCACAGATACGCAGTATTTT. The encoded protein is CASSRQVTSTDTQYF.

This clone was picked up one time. The CDR3 bases are TGTGCCAGCAGCCCGGGACCGAAAATCTACGAGCAGTACTTC. Its translation is CASSPGPKIYEQYF. The V gene is TRBV6-5, the J gene TRBJ2-7; D tentatively fits TRBD1 or TRBD2 (5 bases each). The CDR3 sequence is 14 residues long. Germline loops: CDR1 MNHEY, CDR2 SVGAGI. V lost 6 bases and J lost 3, with 15 bases in between.

The chain links TRBV5-1 to TRBJ1-1; TRBD1 agrees at 10 bases. The germline V gene has CDR1 SGHRS and CDR2 YFSETQ. V was clipped by 3 bases and J by 5 bases; unmatched bases: 7. This CDR3 spans 15 amino acids. CDR3 nucleotide sequence: TGCGCCAGCAGCTCCCCGGACAGGGGGGGAACTGAAGCTTTCTTT. This codes for CASSSPDRGGTEAFF.

V gene TRBV24-1 combines with J gene TRBJ2-2; unclear D gene. Germline V gives CDR1 KGHDR, CDR2 SFDVKD. The CDR3 totals 13 residues. V lost 0 bases, J lost 4 bases, and 2 bases lay in between. This CDR3 reads CATSDLITGELFF. The CDR3 DNA reads as TGTGCCACCAGTGATTTGATCACCGGGGAGCTGTTTTTT.